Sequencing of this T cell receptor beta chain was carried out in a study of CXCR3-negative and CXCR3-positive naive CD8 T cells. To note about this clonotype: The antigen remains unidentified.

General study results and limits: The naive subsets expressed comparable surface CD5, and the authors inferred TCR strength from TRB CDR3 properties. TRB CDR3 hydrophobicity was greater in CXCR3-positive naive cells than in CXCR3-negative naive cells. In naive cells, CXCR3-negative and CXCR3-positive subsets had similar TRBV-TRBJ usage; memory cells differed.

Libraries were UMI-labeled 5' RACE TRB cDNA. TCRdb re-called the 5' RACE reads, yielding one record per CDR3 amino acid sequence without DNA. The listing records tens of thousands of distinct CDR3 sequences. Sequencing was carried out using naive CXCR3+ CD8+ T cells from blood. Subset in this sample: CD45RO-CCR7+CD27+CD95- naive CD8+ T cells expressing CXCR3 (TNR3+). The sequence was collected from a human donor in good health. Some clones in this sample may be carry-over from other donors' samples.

The CDR3 protein is CSVEDVTVGTEAFF. The V gene is TRBV29-1, the J gene TRBJ1-1. The CDR3 totals 14 residues. In germline, CDR1 is SQVTM, CDR2 ANQGSEA.